These T cell receptor beta chains were read from a single sample in a study of Graves' ophthalmopathy and Graves' hyperthyroidism. One entry per CDR3 protein, called by TCRdb with MiXCR from the multiplex PCR reads. Of more than 1,000,000 distinct CDR3 sequences detected, about 36% appear once; the ten largest clones hold over 8.5%. Material for sequencing was peripheral blood or thyroid tissue (not recorded which). These receptors were obtained from an adult man with Graves' hyperthyroidism. CDR3s leave out the opening cysteine and the closing phenylalanine or tryptophan.

V gene | CDR3 protein
TRBV2 | ASKVLIYEQY
TRBV4-1 | ASSQVEQWDNEAF
TRBV7-9 | ASSLYAGGVKNEQF
TRBV19 | ASSFRRWARVLNTGELF
TRBV20-1 | SATIGGDRGLGQY
TRBV12-3/TRBV12-4 | AIRGRQGASYGYT
TRBV9 | ASSVGGENTIY
TRBV11-3 | ASSLAPGETEAF
TRBV29-1 | SVGGSGGRSYNEQF
TRBV6-4 | ASSCVGEQY
TRBV28 | ASSRPAGRANQPQH
TRBV6-1 | ASEPQGAGNSPLH
TRBV7-2 | ASSFLPQGGNQPQH
TRBV19 | ASSSSGQGTGELF
TRBV19 | ASTLGQGFRQPQH
TRBV20-1 | SAAGLAGVGWETQY
TRBV5-1 | ASSLRQAPHSNQPQH
TRBV9 | ASSVEAGPAF
TRBV15 | ATSRGTGVLETQY
TRBV12-3/TRBV12-4 | ASSDRAGYGYT
TRBV19 | ASSIWTGRYGYT
TRBV20-1 | SASSGVTREKLF
TRBV5-5 | ASSLGHNQPQH
TRBV20-1 | SARGGFYEQY
TRBV10-3 | AISRQGWQGYT
TRBV25-1 | ARSRGRGGEAF
TRBV5-1 | ASSSGTPGGAQY
TRBV7-8 | ASSGQGRNQPQH
TRBV7-9 | ASSTGTAGNT
TRBV15 | ATRRDRGSETQY
TRBV12-3/TRBV12-4 | ASSPMGGPTYTEAF
TRBV29-1 | SVVRQGGGYT
TRBV29-1 | SEPGQGSYEQY
TRBV7-9 | ASSLRQGLGSYEQY
TRBV4-1 | ASSQAPGTQPQH
TRBV29-1 | SVSGTGVGYGYT
TRBV7-9 | ASSRGQGATNEKLF
TRBV10-3 | AISEQAYGDGYTGELF
TRBV7-9 | ASSSRDGHAEAF
TRBV2 | ASSRDQTGQPQH
TRBV7-2 | ASSSRQGTEAF
TRBV7-2 | ASSSPDPRKAGNTIY
TRBV12-3/TRBV12-4 | ASSDGRSPQH
TRBV29-1 | SVGVAGYGYTIY
TRBV6-5 | ASSPKQGQETQY
TRBV30 | ASQGVDYGYT
TRBV4-3 | ASSQGDRDNEKLF
TRBV5-6 | ASSLGQGHF
TRBV29-1 | RDQSGGPNQPQH
TRBV29-1 | SYWGGSEAF
TRBV6-1 | ASYIGMSNQPQH
TRBV5-6 | ASSLGDIEQY
TRBV16 | ASSQTGTGVSGYT
TRBV20-1 | SARGQSSGNTIY
TRBV6-5 | ASTPGGPGYT
TRBV28 | ASSLGGGRKHQPQH
TRBV12-3/TRBV12-4 | ASRGLGRKNTEAF
TRBV5-5 | ASSSPGKRGYEH
TRBV6-5 | ASIRTRGRYNSPLH